Detailed here is one T cell receptor (beta chain). This entry is derived from a study of control samples from healthy donors and cancer patients. Here immunoSEQ multiplex PCR was the method, and the copy in TCRdb shows in-frame clones only, minus some. Among 100,000 to 150,000 clones listed, 85% to 95% were seen once. Sequencing was performed on blood. This TCR derives from a man between 18 and 35 years old in good health.

The CDR3 DNA is TGTGCCAGCAGCATCGCCGGGGTCAACGAGCAGTACTTC. It encodes CASSIAGVNEQYF. The chain is built from TRBV14 and TRBJ2-7; possible D gene TRBD2, 5 bases. With 5 bases removed from V and 5 bases from J, the gap between germline ends came to 13 bases. Per the germline V gene, CDR1 is SGHDN and CDR2 is FVKESK. The CDR3 is 13 residues long.